This TCR beta chain stems from a study of CXCR3-negative and CXCR3-positive naive CD8 T cells. Study-wide background: Cumulative TRB read yield was 130 million to 150 million, averaging about 1.5 +/- 0.3 million per library. The study's findings and limits: The study found comparably high diversity in both naive subsets and much lower diversity in memory CD8+ cells. The level of CXCR3 expression partially decreased after cryopreservation; the majority of assays used fresh PBMCs.

Subsets of CD8+ T cells were each sorted in triplicate at roughly 300,000 cells apiece. Concerning this clonotype itself: The target antigen is unknown.

The CDR3 totals 15 residues. In germline, CDR1 is MNHGY, CDR2 SAAAGT. UMI labels and 5' RACE were used to prepare the TRB cDNA libraries. TCRdb reprocessed the 5' RACE reads and reports one entry per CDR3 protein, with no DNA. Recorded for this sample: 60,000 or so distinct CDR3 sequences. The receptor was derived from a human donor in good health. Some clones in this sample may be carry-over from other donors' samples. Sequenced sample: memory CD8+ T cells from blood. This chain links TRBV6-8 with TRBJ2-7; TCRdb's D call, TRBD2, is unchecked because there is no DNA. The CDR3 reads CASSYGTSGTYEQYF.